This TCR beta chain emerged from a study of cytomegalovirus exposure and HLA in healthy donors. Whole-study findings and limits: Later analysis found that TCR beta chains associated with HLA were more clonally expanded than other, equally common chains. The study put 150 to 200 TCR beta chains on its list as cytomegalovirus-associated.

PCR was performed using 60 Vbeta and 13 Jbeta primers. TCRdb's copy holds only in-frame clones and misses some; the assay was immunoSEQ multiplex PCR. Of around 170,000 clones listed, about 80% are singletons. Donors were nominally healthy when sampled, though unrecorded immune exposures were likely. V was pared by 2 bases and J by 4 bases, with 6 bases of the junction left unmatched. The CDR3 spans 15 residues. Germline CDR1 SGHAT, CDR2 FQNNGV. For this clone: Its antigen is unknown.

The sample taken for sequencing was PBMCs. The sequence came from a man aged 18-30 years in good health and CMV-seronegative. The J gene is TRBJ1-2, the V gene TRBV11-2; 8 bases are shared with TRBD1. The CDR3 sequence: CASSLIPGGLYGYTF. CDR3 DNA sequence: TGTGCCAGCAGCTTAATTCCAGGGGGCCTCTATGGCTACACCTTC.